These T cell receptor beta chains were read from a single sample in a study of T cell changes during pregnancy in multiple sclerosis. TCRdb's copy holds only in-frame clones and misses some; the assay was immunoSEQ multiplex PCR. Of 90,000 to 95,000 clones listed, less than 95% are singletons. The input for sequencing was peripheral blood, taken before pregnancy. The receptors were sampled from a female donor with multiple sclerosis, enrolled in a pregnancy study. The CDR3 runs from the conserved cysteine through the conserved F or W. The order of the fields is J gene, D gene, clone size, V gene, CDR3 protein, CDR3 DNA. D genes are given only for firm matches. Some rows mark clone size as missing; the rest say once, few, many or name a class of expanded clone.

>TRBJ2-1|.|.|TRBV6-1
CASSPPRQVYNEQFF
TGTGCCAGCAGTCCTCCGAGACAGGTCTACAATGAGCAGTTCTTC
>TRBJ2-1|TRBD1|.|TRBV27
CASSLGQGLYNEQFF
TGTGCCAGCAGTCTGGGACAGGGGCTCTACAATGAGCAGTTCTTC
>TRBJ2-3|.|.|TRBV7-9
CASTRPGAQGSDTQYF
TGTGCCAGCACCCGACCCGGCGCCCAGGGTTCAGATACGCAGTATTTT
>TRBJ1-1|.|.|TRBV11-2
CASSQTGTEAFF
TGTGCCAGCAGCCAGACGGGCACTGAAGCTTTCTTT
>TRBJ1-2|.|.|TRBV10-3
CAISETVANYGYTF
TGTGCCATCAGTGAAACAGTTGCTAACTATGGCTACACCTTC
>TRBJ2-2|.|.|TRBV30
CAWSVVQRNTGELFF
TGTGCCTGGAGTGTCGTACAGAGGAACACCGGGGAGCTGTTTTTT
>TRBJ1-3|.|.|TRBV29-1
CSVGLGHPSGNTIYF
TGCAGCGTTGGCCTCGGTCACCCCTCTGGAAACACCATATATTTT
>TRBJ1-3|.|.|TRBV11-2
CATRGVTGNTIYF
TGTGCCACCCGGGGGGTCACTGGAAACACCATATATTTT
>TRBJ1-1|TRBD1|.|TRBV25-1
CASSSTGVNTEAFF
TGTGCCAGCAGTAGTACAGGGGTGAACACTGAAGCTTTCTTT
>TRBJ1-5|.|.|TRBV7-3
CASSLGVGNQPQHF
TGTGCCAGCAGCTTGGGAGTCGGCAATCAGCCCCAGCATTTT
>TRBJ2-5|.|.|TRBV21-1
CASSRENSGMGETQYF
TGTGCCAGCAGCAGGGAGAATAGCGGGATGGGCGAGACCCAGTACTTC
>TRBJ2-3|.|.|TRBV10-3
CAITGGDTQYF
TGTGCCATCACCGGGGGAGATACGCAGTATTTT
>TRBJ2-7|.|.|TRBV19
CASSIGPFYEQYF
TGTGCCAGTAGTATAGGGCCTTTCTACGAGCAGTACTTC
>TRBJ2-5|TRBD2|.|TRBV9
CASSVGAGEQETQYF
TGTGCCAGCAGCGTAGGTGCGGGAGAGCAAGAGACCCAGTACTTC
>TRBJ2-7|TRBD1|.|TRBV7-9
CASSLEETGSYEQYF
TGTGCCAGCAGCTTAGAAGAGACAGGGTCCTACGAGCAGTACTTC
>TRBJ2-1|TRBD2|.|TRBV27
CASSLGSSGAYNEQFF
TGTGCCAGCAGTTTGGGAAGTAGCGGGGCCTACAATGAGCAGTTCTTC
>TRBJ2-1|TRBD2|.|TRBV28
CASSSEAGVGNEQFF
TGTGCCAGCAGTTCCGAAGCGGGAGTCGGCAATGAGCAGTTCTTC
>TRBJ1-1|.|.|TRBV2
CASSGLREVDTEAFF
TGTGCCAGCAGTGGGCTCAGGGAGGTGGACACTGAAGCTTTCTTT
>TRBJ2-3|.|.|TRBV7-2
CASSAGLSTDTQYF
TGTGCCAGCAGCGCGGGACTTTCTACAGATACGCAGTATTTT
>TRBJ2-1|.|.|TRBV7-2
CASRLQGASYNEQFF
TGTGCCAGCAGACTCCAGGGCGCGTCCTACAATGAGCAGTTCTTC
>TRBJ2-1|TRBD2|.|TRBV5-8
CASSYTGGRAYNEQFF
TGTGCCAGCAGCTACACTGGCGGGAGGGCTTACAATGAGCAGTTCTTC
>TRBJ1-4|.|.|TRBV4-2
CASSQRRGGDATNEKLFF
TGTGCCAGCAGCCAGCGAAGGGGAGGGGACGCAACTAATGAAAAACTGTTTTTT
>TRBJ1-1|.|.|TRBV7-2
CASSSRVGSTEAFF
TGTGCCAGCAGCTCCAGGGTGGGTAGCACTGAAGCTTTCTTT
>TRBJ2-6|TRBD1|.|TRBV6-1
CASSERGTGGAGANVLTF
TGTGCCAGCAGTGAAAGGGGGACAGGGGGCGCTGGGGCCAACGTCCTGACTTTC
>TRBJ2-4|TRBD1|.|TRBV2
CASSQNPGQGVGNIQYF
TGTGCCAGCAGCCAAAATCCGGGACAGGGGGTGGGAAACATTCAGTACTTC
>TRBJ2-2|TRBD2|.|TRBV6-5
CASSWGGRNTGELFF
TGTGCCAGCAGTTGGGGCGGGAGGAACACCGGGGAGCTGTTTTTT
>TRBJ2-1|.|.|TRBV27
CASSIMTSSYNEQFF
TGTGCCAGCAGTATAATGACTAGCTCCTACAATGAGCAGTTCTTC
>TRBJ2-7|.|once|TRBV25-1
CASSEYFLGEWGEQYF
TGTGCCAGCAGTGAATATTTCCTGGGAGAGTGGGGCGAGCAGTACTTC
>TRBJ1-1|.|.|TRBV7-9
CASSFSAAVGLNTEAFF
TGTGCCAGCAGCTTCTCTGCGGCCGTGGGGCTGAACACTGAAGCTTTCTTT
>TRBJ2-7|.|.|TRBV10-1
CASSDRQGISQQYF
TGCGCCAGCAGTGACCGGCAGGGAATCAGTCAGCAGTACTTC
>TRBJ2-4|TRBD1|.|TRBV5-8
CASSPGQGILAKNIQYF
TGTGCCAGCAGCCCTGGACAGGGGATCCTAGCCAAAAACATTCAGTACTTC
>TRBJ2-1|TRBD1|.|TRBV11-1
CASSLDRYNEQFF
TGTGCCAGCAGCTTGGACAGGTACAATGAGCAGTTCTTC
>TRBJ1-1|.|.|TRBV29-1
CSVGPGGGEAFF
TGCAGCGTTGGTCCGGGGGGGGGAGAAGCTTTCTTT